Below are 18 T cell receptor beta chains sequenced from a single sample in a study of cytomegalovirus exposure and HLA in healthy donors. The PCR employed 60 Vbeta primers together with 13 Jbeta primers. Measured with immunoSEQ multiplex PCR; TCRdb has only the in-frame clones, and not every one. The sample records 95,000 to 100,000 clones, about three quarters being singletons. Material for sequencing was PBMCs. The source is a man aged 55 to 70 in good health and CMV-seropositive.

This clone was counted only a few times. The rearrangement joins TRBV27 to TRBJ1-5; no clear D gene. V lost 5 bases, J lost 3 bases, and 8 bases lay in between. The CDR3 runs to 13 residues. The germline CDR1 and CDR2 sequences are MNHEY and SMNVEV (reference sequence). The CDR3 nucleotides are TGTGCCAGCAGTCCCAGGTACAATCAGCCCCAGCATTTT. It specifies CASSPRYNQPQHF.

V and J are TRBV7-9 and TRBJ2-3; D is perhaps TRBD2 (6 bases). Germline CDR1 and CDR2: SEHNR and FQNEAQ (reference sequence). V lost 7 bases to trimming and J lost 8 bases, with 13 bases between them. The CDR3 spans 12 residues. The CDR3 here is CASTAGIGTQYF. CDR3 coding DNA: TGTGCCAGCACCGCGGGGATCGGTACGCAGTATTTT.

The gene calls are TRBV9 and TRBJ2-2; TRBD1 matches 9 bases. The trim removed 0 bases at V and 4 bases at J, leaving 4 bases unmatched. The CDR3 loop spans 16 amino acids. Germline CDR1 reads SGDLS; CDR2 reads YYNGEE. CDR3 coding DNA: TGTGCCAGCAGCGTAGAGGACAGGGGTTTCACCGGGGAGCTGTTTTTT. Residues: CASSVEDRGFTGELFF. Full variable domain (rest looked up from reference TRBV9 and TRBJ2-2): DSGVTQTPKHLITATGQRVTLRCSPRSGDLSVYWYQQSLDQGLQFLIQYYNGEERAKGNILERFSAQQFPDLHSELNLSSLELGDSALYFCASSVEDRGFTGELFFGEGSRLTVL.

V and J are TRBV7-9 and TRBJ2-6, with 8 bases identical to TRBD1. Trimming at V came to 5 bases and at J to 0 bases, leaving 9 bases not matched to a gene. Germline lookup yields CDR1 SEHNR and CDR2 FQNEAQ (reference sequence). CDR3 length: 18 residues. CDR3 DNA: TGTGCCAGCAGCATCGGACAGGGTGAAAGCTCTGGGGCCAACGTCCTGACTTTC. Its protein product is CASSIGQGESSGANVLTF.

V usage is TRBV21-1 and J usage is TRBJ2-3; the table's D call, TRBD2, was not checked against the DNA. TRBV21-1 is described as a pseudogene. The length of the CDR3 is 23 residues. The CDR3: CASSKEGTALGLAGVPRTDTQYF. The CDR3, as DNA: TGTGCCAGCAGCAAAGAAGGAACAGCCTTGGGACTAGCGGGGGTCCCTCGCACAGATACGCAGTATTTT.

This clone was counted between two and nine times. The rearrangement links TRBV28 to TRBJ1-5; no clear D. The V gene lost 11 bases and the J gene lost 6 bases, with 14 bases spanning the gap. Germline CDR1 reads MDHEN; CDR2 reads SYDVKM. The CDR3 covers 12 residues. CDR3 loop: CASGGFGQPQHF. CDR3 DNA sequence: TGTGCCTCAGGAGGCTTTGGTCAGCCCCAGCATTTT. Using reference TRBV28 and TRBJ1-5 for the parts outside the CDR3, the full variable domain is DVKVTQSSRYLVKRTGEKVFLECVQDMDHENMFWYRQDPGLGLRLIYFSYDVKMKEKGDIPEGYSVSREKKERFSLILESASTNQTSMYLCASGGFGQPQHFGDGTRLSIL.

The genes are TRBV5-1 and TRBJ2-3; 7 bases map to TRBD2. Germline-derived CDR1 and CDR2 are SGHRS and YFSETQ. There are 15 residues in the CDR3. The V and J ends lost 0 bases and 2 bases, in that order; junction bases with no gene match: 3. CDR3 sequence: CASSLVGGYTDTQYF. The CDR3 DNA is TGCGCCAGCAGCTTGGTGGGGGGGTACACAGATACGCAGTATTTT.

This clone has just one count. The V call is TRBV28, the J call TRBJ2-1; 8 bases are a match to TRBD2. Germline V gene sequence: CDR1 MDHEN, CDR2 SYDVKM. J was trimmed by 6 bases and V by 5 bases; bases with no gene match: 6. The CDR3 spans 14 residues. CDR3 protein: CASSAAGGGNEQFF. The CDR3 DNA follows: TGTGCCAGCAGTGCCGCGGGGGGCGGCAATGAGCAGTTCTTC.

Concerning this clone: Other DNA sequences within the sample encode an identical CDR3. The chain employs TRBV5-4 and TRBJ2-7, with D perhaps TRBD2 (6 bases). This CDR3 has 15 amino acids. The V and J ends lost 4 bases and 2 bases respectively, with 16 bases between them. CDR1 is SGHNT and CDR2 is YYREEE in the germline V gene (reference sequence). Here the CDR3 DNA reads TGTGCCAGCAGCCGGGACTCTGGGGGGACCTACGAGCAGTACTTC. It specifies CASSRDSGGTYEQYF.

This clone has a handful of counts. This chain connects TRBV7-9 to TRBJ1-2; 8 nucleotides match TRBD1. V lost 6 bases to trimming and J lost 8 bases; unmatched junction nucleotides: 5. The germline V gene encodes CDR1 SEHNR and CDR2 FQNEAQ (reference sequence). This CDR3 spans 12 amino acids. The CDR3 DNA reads TGTGCCAGCAGTGGACAGGGAGGCGGCTACACCTTC. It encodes CASSGQGGGYTF.

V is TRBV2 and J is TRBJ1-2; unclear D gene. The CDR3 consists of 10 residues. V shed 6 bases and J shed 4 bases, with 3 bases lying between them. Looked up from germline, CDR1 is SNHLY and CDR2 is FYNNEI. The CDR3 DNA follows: TGTGCCAGCAGGAGCTATGGCTACACCTTC. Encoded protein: CASRSYGYTF.

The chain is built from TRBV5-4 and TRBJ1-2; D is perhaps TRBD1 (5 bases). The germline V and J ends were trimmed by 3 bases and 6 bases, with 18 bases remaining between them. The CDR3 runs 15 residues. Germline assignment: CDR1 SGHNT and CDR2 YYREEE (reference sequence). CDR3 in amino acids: CASSSGRVSSNGYTF. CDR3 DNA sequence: TGTGCCAGCAGCTCAGGGAGGGTTTCGAGTAATGGCTACACCTTC.

In nucleotides, the CDR3 is TGCAGCGTTATACAGGGTTCCGATACGCAGTATTTT. Its translation is CSVIQGSDTQYF. The chain carries TRBV29-1 and TRBJ2-3, with D possibly being TRBD1 (6 bases). The CDR3 sequence is 12 residues long. Germline CDR1 and CDR2: SQVTM and ANQGSEA. V lost 5 bases to trimming and J lost 6 bases, with 12 bases between them.

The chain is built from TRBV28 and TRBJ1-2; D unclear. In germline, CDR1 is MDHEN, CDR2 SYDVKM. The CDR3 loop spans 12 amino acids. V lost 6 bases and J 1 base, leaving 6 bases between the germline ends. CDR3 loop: CASSRGNYGYTF. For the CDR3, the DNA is TGTGCCAGCAGCCGGGGTAACTATGGCTACACCTTC.

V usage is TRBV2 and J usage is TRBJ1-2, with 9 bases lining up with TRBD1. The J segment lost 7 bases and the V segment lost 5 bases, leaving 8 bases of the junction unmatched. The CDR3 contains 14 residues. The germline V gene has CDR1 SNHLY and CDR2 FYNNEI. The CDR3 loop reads CASSNRTGVTGYTF. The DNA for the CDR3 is TGTGCCAGCAGTAACCGGACAGGGGTGACTGGCTACACCTTC. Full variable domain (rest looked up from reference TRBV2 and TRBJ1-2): EPEVTQTPSHQVTQMGQEVILRCVPISNHLYFYWYRQILGQKVEFLVSFYNNEISEKSEIFDDQFSVERPDGSNFTLKIRSTKLEDSAMYFCASSNRTGVTGYTFGSGTRLTVV.

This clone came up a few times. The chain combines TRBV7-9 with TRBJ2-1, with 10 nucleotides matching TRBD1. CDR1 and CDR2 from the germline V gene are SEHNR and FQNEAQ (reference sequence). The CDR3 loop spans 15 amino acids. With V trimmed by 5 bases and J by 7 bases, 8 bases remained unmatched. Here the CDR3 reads CASSPPRGQGNEQFF. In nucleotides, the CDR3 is TGTGCCAGCAGCCCCCCCCGGGGACAGGGGAATGAGCAGTTCTTC.

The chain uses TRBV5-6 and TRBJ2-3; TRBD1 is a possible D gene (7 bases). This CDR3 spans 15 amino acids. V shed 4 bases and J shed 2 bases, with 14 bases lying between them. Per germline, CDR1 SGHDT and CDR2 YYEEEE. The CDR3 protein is CASSRGDSFTDTQYF. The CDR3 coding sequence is TGTGCCAGCAGCCGCGGGGACAGCTTCACAGATACGCAGTATTTT.

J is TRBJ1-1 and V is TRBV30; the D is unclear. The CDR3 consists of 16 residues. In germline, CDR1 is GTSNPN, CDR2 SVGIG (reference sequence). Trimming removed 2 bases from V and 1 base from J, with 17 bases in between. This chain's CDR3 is CAWSPLSWGANTEAFF. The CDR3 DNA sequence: TGTGCCTGGAGTCCACTCTCGTGGGGAGCGAACACTGAAGCTTTCTTT.